The 8 T cell receptor beta chains below were found in one sample sequenced in a study of cytomegalovirus exposure and HLA in healthy donors. 60 Vbeta and 13 Jbeta primers were used in PCR. Libraries were prepared by immunoSEQ multiplex PCR; TCRdb keeps only in-frame clonotypes and omits some of them. Of roughly 100,000 clones in the sample, nearly 15% are singletons; the top ten hold 0.83%. The specimen was PBMCs. The receptors originated from a female donor in good health and CMV-seronegative.

This clone showed up just a few times. The chain carries TRBV6-5 and TRBJ1-4, with 8 bases fitting TRBD1. The CDR3 loop spans 15 amino acids. Germline assignment: CDR1 MNHEY and CDR2 SVGAGI. V lost 2 bases to trimming and J lost 5 bases; unmatched junction nucleotides: 4. CDR3 residues: CASSYAGGWNEKLFF. In DNA, the CDR3 is TGTGCCAGCAGTTACGCAGGGGGCTGGAATGAAAAACTGTTTTTT.

The V and J genes are TRBV15 and TRBJ1-6; no definite D call. Trimming stripped 0 bases from V and 5 bases from J, with 5 bases between. The germline CDR1 and CDR2 sequences are LNHNV and YYDKDF (reference sequence). The CDR3 has 14 residues. CDR3 loop: CATSRDGNNSPLHF. In DNA form, the CDR3 reads TGTGCCACCAGCAGAGATGGCAATAATTCACCCCTCCACTTT.

This rearrangement joins TRBV4-1 to TRBJ1-2; 7 bases align to TRBD1. J lost 10 bases, V lost 0 bases, and 5 bases had no gene match. The germline gives CDR1 MGHRA, CDR2 YSYEKL. The CDR3 loop spans 13 amino acids. In DNA, the CDR3 is TGCGCCAGCAGCCAAGAATTCGACAGGGTCTACACCTTC. This gives the protein CASSQEFDRVYTF.

The chain combines TRBV6-5 with TRBJ2-3; D perhaps matches TRBD2 (5 bases). The CDR3 has 14 amino acids. Trimming stripped 5 bases from V and 3 bases from J, with 12 bases between. From germline, CDR1 is MNHEY and CDR2 SVGAGI. In nucleotides, the CDR3 is TGTGCCAGCAGTCCGGACTTATTAACAGATACGCAGTATTTT. It codes for CASSPDLLTDTQYF.

The chain recombines TRBV18 with TRBJ2-3, with a tentative D call TRBD2 (5 bases). Germline V gene lookup returns CDR1 KGHSH and CDR2 LQKENI. There are 15 residues in the CDR3. V was clipped by 3 bases and J by 3 bases, with 13 bases between them. CDR3 protein: CASSPRRLLTDTQYF. CDR3 nucleotides: TGTGCCAGCTCACCGCGGCGACTACTAACAGATACGCAGTATTTT.

The CDR3 DNA reads TGTGCCAGTAGTATGTCCGGGAAAAGCTCCTACGAGCAGTACTTC. This translates into CASSMSGKSSYEQYF. The rearrangement joins TRBV19 to TRBJ2-5, with TRBD2 as a possible D gene (5 bases). The J call is in doubt because the DNA end fits TRBJ2-7 better. CDR3 size: 15 residues. The germline CDR1 and CDR2 sequences are LNHDA and SQIVND (reference sequence).

The chain combines TRBV7-2 with TRBJ2-7; possible D gene TRBD2, 6 bases. Germline values: CDR1 SGHTA, CDR2 FQGNSA. CDR3 length: 17 residues. The germline V and J ends were trimmed by 5 bases and 4 bases, with 24 bases remaining between them. The CDR3 DNA reads TGTGCCAGCAGCCTATCCCCGCTTCGGGGGAGATCATACGAGCAGTACTTC. Translation gives CASSLSPLRGRSYEQYF. The full variable domain, with the rest looked up from reference TRBV7-2 and TRBJ2-7, is GAGVSQSPSNKVTEKGKDVELRCDPISGHTALYWYRQSLGQGLEFLIYFQGNSAPDKSGLPSDRFSAERTGGSVSTLTIQRTQQEDSAVYLCASSLSPLRGRSYEQYFGPGTRLTVT.

The V and J genes are TRBV6-6 and TRBJ2-3; perhaps TRBD1 as D (6 bases). CDR1 is MNHNY and CDR2 is SVGAGI in the germline V gene (reference sequence). Trimming removed 6 bases at V and 3 bases at J, with 19 bases between. The CDR3 extends over 16 amino acids. CDR3 in DNA: TGTGCCAGCAGCAAACCGCAGGGGAAGGGGACAGATACGCAGTATTTT. It encodes CASSKPQGKGTDTQYF.